The clone carrying this TCR beta chain was found a few times. MiXCR, run by TCRdb on the RT-PCR reads, gives a single entry per CDR3 protein. The sample holds 590,000 or so distinct CDR3 sequences, roughly 15% seen once. This sample was included in a study of response to subunit inactivated influenza vaccine. The sequencing here drew on PBMCs from blood, taken around 14 days before vaccination. The source of this sequence is a man in his fifties or sixties who received an inactivated influenza vaccine.

CDR3 nucleotide sequence: TGCAGCGTTGATCGGAAGACCAATGAGCAGTTCTTC. Translation gives CSVDRKTNEQFF. The chain uses TRBV29-1 and TRBJ2-1; D uncertain. The germline CDR1 and CDR2 sequences are SQVTM and ANQGSEA. Trimming stripped 3 bases from V and 6 bases from J, with 9 bases between. This CDR3 is built from 12 residues.